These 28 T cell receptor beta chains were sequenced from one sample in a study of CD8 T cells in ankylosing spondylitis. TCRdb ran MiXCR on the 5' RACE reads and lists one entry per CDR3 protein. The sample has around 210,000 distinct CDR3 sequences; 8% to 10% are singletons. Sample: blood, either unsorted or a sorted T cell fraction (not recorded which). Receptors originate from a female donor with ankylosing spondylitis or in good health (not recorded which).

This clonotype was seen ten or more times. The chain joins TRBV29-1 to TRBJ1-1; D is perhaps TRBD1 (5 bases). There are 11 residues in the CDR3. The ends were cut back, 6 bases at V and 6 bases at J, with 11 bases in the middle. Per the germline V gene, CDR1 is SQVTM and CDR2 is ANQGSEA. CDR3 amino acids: CSVERGAEAFF. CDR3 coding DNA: TGCAGCGTCGAACGGGGCGCTGAAGCTTTCTTT.

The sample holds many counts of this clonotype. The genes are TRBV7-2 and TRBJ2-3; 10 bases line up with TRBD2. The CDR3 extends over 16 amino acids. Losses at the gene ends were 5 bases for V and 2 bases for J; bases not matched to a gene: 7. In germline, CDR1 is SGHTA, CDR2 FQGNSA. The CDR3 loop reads CASSTHSGRATDTQYF. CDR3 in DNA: TGTGCCAGCAGCACCCACAGCGGGAGGGCCACAGATACGCAGTATTTT.

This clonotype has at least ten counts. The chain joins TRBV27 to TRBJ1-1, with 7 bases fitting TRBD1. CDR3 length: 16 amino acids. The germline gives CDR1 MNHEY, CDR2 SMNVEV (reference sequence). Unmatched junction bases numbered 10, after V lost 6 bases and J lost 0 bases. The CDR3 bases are TGTGCCAGCAGCCTGCAGGGGGTTTTCATGAACACTGAAGCTTTCTTT. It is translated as CASSLQGVFMNTEAFF.

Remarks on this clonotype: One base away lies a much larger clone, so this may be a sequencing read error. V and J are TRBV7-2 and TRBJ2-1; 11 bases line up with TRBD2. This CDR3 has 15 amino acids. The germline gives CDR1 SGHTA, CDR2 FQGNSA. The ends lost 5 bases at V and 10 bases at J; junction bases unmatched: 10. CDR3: CASSLGSSGRREQFF. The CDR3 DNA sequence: TGTGCCAGCAGCCTTGGCTCTAGCGGGAGGAGAGAGCAGTTCTTC.

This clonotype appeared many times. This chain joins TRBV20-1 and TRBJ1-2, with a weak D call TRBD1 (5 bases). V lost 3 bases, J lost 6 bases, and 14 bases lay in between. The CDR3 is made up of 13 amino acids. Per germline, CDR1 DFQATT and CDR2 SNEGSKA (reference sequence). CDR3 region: CSARPMARDGYTF. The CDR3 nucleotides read TGCAGTGCTAGGCCTATGGCCAGGGATGGCTACACCTTC.

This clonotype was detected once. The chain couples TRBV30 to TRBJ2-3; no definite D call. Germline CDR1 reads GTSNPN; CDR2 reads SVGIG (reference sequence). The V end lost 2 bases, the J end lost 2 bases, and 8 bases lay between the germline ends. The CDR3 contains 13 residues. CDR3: CAWSLGITDTQYF. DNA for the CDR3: TGTGCCTGGAGTTTGGGGATCACAGATACGCAGTATTTT.

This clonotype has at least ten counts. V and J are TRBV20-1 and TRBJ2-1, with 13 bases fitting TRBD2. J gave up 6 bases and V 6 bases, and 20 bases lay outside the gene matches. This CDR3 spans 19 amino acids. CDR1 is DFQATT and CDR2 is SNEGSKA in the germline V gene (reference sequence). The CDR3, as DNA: TGCAGTGCCACCGCTGGACTAGCGGGAGTCCTATCTTCCCTCAATGAGCAGTTCTTC. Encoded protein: CSATAGLAGVLSSLNEQFF.

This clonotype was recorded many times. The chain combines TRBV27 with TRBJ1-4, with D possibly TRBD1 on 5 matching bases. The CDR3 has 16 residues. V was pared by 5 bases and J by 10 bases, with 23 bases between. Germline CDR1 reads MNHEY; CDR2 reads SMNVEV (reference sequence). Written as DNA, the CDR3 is TGTGCCAGCAGTCCGAAGGCGAGCGGACAAAGGGGAAAACTGTTTTTT. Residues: CASSPKASGQRGKLFF.

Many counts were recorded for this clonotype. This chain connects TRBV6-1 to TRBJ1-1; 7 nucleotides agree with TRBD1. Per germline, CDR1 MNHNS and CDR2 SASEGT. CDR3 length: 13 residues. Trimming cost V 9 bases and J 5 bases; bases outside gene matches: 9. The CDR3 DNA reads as TGTGCCAGTAAAGGGGGCGCGGGGACTGAAGCTTTCTTT. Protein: CASKGGAGTEAFF.

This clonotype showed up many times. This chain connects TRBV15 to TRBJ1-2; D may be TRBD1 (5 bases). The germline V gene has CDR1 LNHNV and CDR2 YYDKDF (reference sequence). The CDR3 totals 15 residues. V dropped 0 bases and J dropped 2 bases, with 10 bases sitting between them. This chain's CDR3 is CATSRDPGLNYGYTF. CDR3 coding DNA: TGTGCCACCAGCAGAGACCCGGGACTCAACTATGGCTACACCTTC.

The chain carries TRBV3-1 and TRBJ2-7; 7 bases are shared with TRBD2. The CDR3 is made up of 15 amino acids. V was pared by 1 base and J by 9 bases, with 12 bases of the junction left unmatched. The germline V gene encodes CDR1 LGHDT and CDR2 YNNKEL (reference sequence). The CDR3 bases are TGTGCCAGCAGCCAAGGCCCTCGGGGCGGGAGCGGGCAGTACTTC. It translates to CASSQGPRGGSGQYF.

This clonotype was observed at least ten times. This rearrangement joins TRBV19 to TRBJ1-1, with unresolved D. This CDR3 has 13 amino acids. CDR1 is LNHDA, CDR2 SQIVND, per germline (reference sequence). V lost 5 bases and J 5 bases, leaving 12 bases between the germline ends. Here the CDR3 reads CASSVLSGTEAFF. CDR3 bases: TGTGCCAGTAGTGTGTTGAGTGGGACTGAAGCTTTCTTT.

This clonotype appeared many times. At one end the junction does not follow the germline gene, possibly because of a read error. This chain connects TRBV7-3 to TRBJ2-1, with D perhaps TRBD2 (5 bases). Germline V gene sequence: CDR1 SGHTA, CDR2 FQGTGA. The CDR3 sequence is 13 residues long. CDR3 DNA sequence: TGTGTCAGCAGCTTGGTGCGGGACAATGAGCAGTTCTTC. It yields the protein CVSSLVRDNEQFF.

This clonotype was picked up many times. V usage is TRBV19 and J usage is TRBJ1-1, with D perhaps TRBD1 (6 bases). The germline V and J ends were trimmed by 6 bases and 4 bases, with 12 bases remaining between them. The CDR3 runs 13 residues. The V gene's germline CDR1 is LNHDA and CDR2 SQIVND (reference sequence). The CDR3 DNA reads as TGTGCCAGTAGAACAGGGCCGGGCACTGAAGCTTTCTTT. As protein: CASRTGPGTEAFF.

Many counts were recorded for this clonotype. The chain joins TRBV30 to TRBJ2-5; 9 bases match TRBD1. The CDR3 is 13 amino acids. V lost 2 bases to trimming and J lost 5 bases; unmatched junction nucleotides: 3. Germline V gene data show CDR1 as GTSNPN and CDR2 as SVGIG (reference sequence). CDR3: CAWSNRGLETQYF. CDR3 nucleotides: TGTGCCTGGAGTAACAGGGGGCTCGAGACCCAGTACTTC.

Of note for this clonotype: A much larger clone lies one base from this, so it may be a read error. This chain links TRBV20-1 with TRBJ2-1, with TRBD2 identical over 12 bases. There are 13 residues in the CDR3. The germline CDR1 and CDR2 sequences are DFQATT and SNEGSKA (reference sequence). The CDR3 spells CSAILAGGNEQLF. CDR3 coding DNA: TGCAGTGCCATACTAGCGGGAGGCAATGAGCAGCTCTTC.

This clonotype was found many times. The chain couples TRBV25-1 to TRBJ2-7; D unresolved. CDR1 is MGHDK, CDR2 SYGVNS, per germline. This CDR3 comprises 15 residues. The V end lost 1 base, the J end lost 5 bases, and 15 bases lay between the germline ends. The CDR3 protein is CASSESVSGSHEQYF. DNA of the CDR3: TGTGCCAGCAGTGAATCTGTGTCCGGTTCCCACGAGCAGTACTTC.

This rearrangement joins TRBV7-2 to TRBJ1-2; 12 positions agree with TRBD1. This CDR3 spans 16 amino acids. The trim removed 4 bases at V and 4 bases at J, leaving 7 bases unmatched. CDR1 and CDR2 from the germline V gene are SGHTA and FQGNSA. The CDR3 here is CASSSFGTGGGYGYTF. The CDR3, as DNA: TGTGCCAGCAGCTCCTTTGGGACAGGGGGCGGCTATGGCTACACCTTC.

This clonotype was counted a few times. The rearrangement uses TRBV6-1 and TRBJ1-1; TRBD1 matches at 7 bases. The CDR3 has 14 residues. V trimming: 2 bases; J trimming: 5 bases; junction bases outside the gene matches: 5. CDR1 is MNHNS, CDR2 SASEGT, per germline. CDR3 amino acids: CASSEIGGRTEAFF. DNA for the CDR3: TGTGCCAGCAGTGAAATAGGGGGCCGGACTGAAGCTTTCTTT.

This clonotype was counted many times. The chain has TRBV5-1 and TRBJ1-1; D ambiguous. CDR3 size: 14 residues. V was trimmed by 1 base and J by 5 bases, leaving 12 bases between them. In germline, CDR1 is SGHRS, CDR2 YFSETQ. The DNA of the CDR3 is TGCGCCAGCAGCTTGCTCGACGCTTTAACTGAAGCTTTCTTT. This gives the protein CASSLLDALTEAFF.

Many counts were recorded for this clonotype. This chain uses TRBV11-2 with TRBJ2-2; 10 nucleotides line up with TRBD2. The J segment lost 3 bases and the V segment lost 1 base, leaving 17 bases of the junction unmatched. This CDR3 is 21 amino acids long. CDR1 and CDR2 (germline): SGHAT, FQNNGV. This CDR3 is CASSLGGSVAGGLLDTGELFF. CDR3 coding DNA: TGTGCCAGCAGCTTAGGGGGGTCGGTAGCGGGAGGACTTCTAGACACCGGGGAGCTGTTTTTT.

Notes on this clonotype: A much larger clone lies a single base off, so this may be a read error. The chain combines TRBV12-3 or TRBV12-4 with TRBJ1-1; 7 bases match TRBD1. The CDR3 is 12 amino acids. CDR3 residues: CASSLRDSESFF. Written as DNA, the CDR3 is TGTGCCAGCAGCCTCCGGGACAGTGAATCTTTCTTT.

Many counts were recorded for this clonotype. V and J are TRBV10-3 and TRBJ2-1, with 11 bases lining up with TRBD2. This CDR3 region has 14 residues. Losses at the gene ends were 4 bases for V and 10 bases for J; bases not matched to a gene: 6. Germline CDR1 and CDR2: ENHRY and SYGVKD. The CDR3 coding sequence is TGTGCCATCAGTGGTCTAGCGGGAGGAAGGGAGCAGTTCTTC. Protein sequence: CAISGLAGGREQFF.

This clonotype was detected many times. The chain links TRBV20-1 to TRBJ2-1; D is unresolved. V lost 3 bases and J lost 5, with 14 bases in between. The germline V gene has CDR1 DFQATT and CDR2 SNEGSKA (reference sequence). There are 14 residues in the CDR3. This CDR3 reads CSARVRDWHNEQFF. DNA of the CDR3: TGCAGTGCTAGGGTTCGAGATTGGCACAATGAGCAGTTCTTC.

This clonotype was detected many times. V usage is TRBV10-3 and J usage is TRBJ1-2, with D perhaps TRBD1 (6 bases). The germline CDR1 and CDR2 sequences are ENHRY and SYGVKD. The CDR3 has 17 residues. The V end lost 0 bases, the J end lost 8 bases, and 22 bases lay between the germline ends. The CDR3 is CAISESNKETGLRGYTF. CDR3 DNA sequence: TGTGCCATCAGTGAGTCGAACAAAGAGACAGGCCTGAGAGGCTACACCTTC.

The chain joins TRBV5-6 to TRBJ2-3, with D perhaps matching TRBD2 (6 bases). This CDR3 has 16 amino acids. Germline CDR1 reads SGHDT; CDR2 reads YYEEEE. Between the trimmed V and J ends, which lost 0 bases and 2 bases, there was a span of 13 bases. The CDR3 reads CASSLGSGGNTDTQYF. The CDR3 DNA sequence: TGTGCCAGCAGCTTGGGAAGTGGCGGGAACACAGATACGCAGTATTTT.

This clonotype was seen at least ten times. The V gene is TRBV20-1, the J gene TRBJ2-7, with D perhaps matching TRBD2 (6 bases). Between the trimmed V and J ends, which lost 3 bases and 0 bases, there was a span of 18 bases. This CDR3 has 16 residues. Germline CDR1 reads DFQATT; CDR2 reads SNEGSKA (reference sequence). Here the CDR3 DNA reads TGCAGTGCTAGTGCTAGCGCAATTTCGAGCTCCTACGAGCAGTACTTC. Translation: CSASASAISSSYEQYF.

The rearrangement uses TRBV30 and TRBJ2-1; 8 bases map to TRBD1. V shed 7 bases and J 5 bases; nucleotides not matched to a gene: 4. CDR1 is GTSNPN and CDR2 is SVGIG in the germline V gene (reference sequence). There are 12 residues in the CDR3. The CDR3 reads CASDRENNEQFF. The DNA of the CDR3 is TGTGCCTCGGACAGGGAGAACAATGAGCAGTTCTTC.